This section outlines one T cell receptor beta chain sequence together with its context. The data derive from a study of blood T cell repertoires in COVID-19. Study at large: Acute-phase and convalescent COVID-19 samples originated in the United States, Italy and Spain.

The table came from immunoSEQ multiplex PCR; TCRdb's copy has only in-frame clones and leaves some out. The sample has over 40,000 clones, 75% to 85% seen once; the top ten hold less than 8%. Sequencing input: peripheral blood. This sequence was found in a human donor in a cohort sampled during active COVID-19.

This CDR3 reads CASSSGDRGYTF. CDR3 coding DNA: TGTGCCAGCAGTTCTGGGGACAGGGGCTACACCTTC. The chain couples TRBV27 to TRBJ1-2; 8 positions match TRBD1. Losses at the gene ends were 4 bases for V and 8 bases for J; bases not matched to a gene: 3. The CDR3 spans 12 residues. Germline V gene data show CDR1 as MNHEY and CDR2 as SMNVEV (reference sequence).